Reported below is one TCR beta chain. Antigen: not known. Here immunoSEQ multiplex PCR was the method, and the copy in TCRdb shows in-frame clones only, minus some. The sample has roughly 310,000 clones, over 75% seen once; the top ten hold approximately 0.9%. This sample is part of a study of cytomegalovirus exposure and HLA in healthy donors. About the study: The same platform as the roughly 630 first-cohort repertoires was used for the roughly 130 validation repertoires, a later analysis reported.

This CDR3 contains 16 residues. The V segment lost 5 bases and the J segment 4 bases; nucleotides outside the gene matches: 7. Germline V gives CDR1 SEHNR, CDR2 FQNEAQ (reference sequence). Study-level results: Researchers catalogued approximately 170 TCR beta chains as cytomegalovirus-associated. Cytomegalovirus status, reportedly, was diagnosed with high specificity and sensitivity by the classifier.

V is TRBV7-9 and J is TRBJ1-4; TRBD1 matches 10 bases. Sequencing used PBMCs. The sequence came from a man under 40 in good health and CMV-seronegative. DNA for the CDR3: TGTGCCAGCAGCAGATACGGACAGGGGGTTAATGAAAAACTGTTTTTT. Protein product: CASSRYGQGVNEKLFF.